The next 30 T cell receptor beta chains were all read from a single sample in a study of CD8+ T cells in alopecia areata. As for treatment: oral pan-JAK inhibitor, 5-10 mg twice daily. cDNA serving as the sequencing template came from extracted, reverse transcribed RNA. Produced via immunoSEQ multiplex PCR; TCRdb's table is partial and in-frame only. The table lists 250,000 to 350,000 clones, approximately 60% of them singletons. This material consisted of CD4+ T cells sorted from blood, taken around week 54, from a patient treated with tofacitinib. The receptors stem from a human donor with alopecia areata.

The J gene is TRBJ2-7, the V gene TRBV29-1; 8 bases are a match to TRBD1. Per germline, CDR1 SQVTM and CDR2 ANQGSEA. This CDR3 spans 16 amino acids. V was clipped by 0 bases and J by 2 bases; unmatched bases: 9. The CDR3 reads CSVEEGPGQGTYEQYF. CDR3 coding DNA: TGCAGCGTTGAAGAAGGCCCCGGACAGGGAACCTACGAGCAGTACTTC.

The chain combines TRBV29-1 with TRBJ2-5, with D maybe TRBD2 (5 bases). Germline lookup yields CDR1 SQVTM and CDR2 ANQGSEA. CDR3 size: 15 residues. Trimming stripped 5 bases from V and 4 bases from J, with 20 bases between. As DNA, the CDR3 is TGCAGCGTTTCCCCGTTGAGAGGGTCGGGAGAGACCCAGTACTTC. Amino acid sequence: CSVSPLRGSGETQYF.

This clone was recorded once. This rearrangement joins TRBV27 to TRBJ2-7; D gene uncertain. The CDR3 loop spans 14 amino acids. The V gene lost 3 bases and the J gene lost 2 bases, with 11 bases spanning the gap. The V gene's germline CDR1 is MNHEY and CDR2 SMNVEV (reference sequence). The CDR3 sequence: CASSLKVTPYEQYF. CDR3 coding DNA: TGTGCCAGCAGTTTGAAGGTGACCCCCTACGAGCAGTACTTC.

This chain joins TRBV7-9 and TRBJ2-5; perhaps TRBD1 as D (5 bases). Trimming left V 0 bases short and J 7 bases short, with 12 bases between. From germline, CDR1 is SEHNR and CDR2 FQNEAQ (reference sequence). This CDR3 spans 14 amino acids. The CDR3 here is CASSLAGTQGTQYF. CDR3 DNA: TGTGCCAGCAGCTTAGCTGGTACCCAGGGGACCCAGTACTTC.

This clone has a handful of counts. The chain combines TRBV7-9 with TRBJ1-2, with D maybe TRBD1 (5 bases). This CDR3 is 12 amino acids long. Deletions cut 5 bases from V and 2 bases from J, with 6 bases between. Germline-derived CDR1 and CDR2 are SEHNR and FQNEAQ (reference sequence). CDR3 protein: CASSRDNYGYTF. CDR3 nucleotide sequence: TGTGCCAGCAGCCGGGACAACTATGGCTACACCTTC. Based on the CDR3 plus reference TRBV7-9 and TRBJ1-2, the full variable domain is DTGVSQNPRHKITKRGQNVTFRCDPISEHNRLYWYRQTLGQGPEFLTYFQNEAQLEKSRLLSDRFSAERPKGSFSTLEIQRTEQGDSAMYLCASSRDNYGYTFGSGTRLTVV.

The J gene is TRBJ1-2, the V gene TRBV30, with D perhaps matching TRBD1 (6 bases). CDR3 length: 14 residues. In germline, CDR1 is GTSNPN, CDR2 SVGIG (reference sequence). V shed 2 bases and J shed 8 bases, with 18 bases lying between them. The CDR3 is CAWSTPISGVGYTF. CDR3 sequence (DNA): TGTGCCTGGAGTACTCCGATCTCAGGGGTCGGCTACACCTTC. Supplemented by reference TRBV30 and TRBJ1-2, the full variable domain reads SQTIHQWPATLVQPVGSPLSLECTVEGTSNPNLYWYRQAAGRGLQLLFYSVGIGQISSEVPQNLSASRPQDRQFILSSKKLLLSDSGFYLCAWSTPISGVGYTFGSGTRLTVV.

This clone was observed a few times. The chain recombines TRBV5-4 with TRBJ2-7; 8 bases map to TRBD1. V lost 4 bases to trimming and J lost 7 bases; unmatched junction nucleotides: 7. Germline values: CDR1 SGHNT, CDR2 YYREEE (reference sequence). The CDR3 is 13 amino acids. CDR3 sequence (DNA): TGTGCCAGCAGCATCGGACAGGGCTGGGAGCAGTACTTC. Its protein is CASSIGQGWEQYF. The whole variable domain, remainder taken from reference TRBV5-4 and TRBJ2-7, is ETGVTQSPTHLIKTRGQQVTLRCSSQSGHNTVSWYQQALGQGPQFIFQYYREEENGRGNFPPRFSGLQFPNYSSELNVNALELDDSALYLCASSIGQGWEQYFGPGTRLTVT.

The rearrangement uses TRBV29-1 and TRBJ1-2, with TRBD1 matching over 7 bases. With V trimmed by 3 bases and J by 7 bases, 11 bases remained unmatched. This CDR3 spans 14 amino acids. Looked up from germline, CDR1 is SQVTM and CDR2 is ANQGSEA. The CDR3 here is CSVDRRQGFGGYTF. In DNA form, the CDR3 reads TGCAGCGTTGATCGTAGACAGGGATTTGGTGGCTACACCTTC.

This clone was seen more than once but under ten times. CDR3 DNA sequence: TGTGCCAGTAGTATGTTGGAATACCAAGAGACCCAGTACTTC. Its translation: CASSMLEYQETQYF. The V and J genes are TRBV19 and TRBJ2-5; no definite D call. The germline V gene has CDR1 LNHDA and CDR2 SQIVND (reference sequence). Trimming took 3 bases from V and 0 from J, leaving 8 bases between them. This CDR3 is built from 14 residues.

This clone was found once. Its ends do not fully match the called genes, so a read error is possible. The chain employs TRBV7-7 and TRBJ2-5; D is perhaps TRBD1 (6 bases). The CDR3 has 15 amino acids. The germline gives CDR1 SSHAT, CDR2 FNYEAQ (reference sequence). CDR3 bases: TGTGCTAGCAGCTTAGCAGGGGAACGGCAAGAGACCCAGTACTTC. This encodes CASSLAGERQETQYF.

The genes are TRBV27 and TRBJ2-2; the match to TRBD1 covers 7 bases. Germline loops: CDR1 MNHEY, CDR2 SMNVEV (reference sequence). The CDR3 extends over 15 amino acids. V gave up 4 bases and J gave up 4 bases; unmatched junction bases: 6. The CDR3 DNA sequence: TGTGCCAGCAGTTCCCGACAGGGTTCCACCGGGGAGCTGTTTTTT. Its protein is CASSSRQGSTGELFF.

This chain connects TRBV30 to TRBJ1-6; D remains ambiguous. CDR3 length: 14 amino acids. V was cut by 5 bases and J by 7 bases, with 15 bases left in between. The germline gives CDR1 GTSNPN, CDR2 SVGIG (reference sequence). The CDR3 loop is CAWGGSAINSPLHF. CDR3 coding DNA: TGTGCCTGGGGTGGGTCAGCGATAAATTCACCCCTCCACTTT.

The CDR3 nucleotides are TGCGCCAGCAGCCATACGTCCGGCTACGAGCAGTACTTC. Protein sequence: CASSHTSGYEQYF. V is TRBV4-1 and J is TRBJ2-7; D gene ambiguous. V shed 3 bases and J shed 3 bases, with 9 bases lying between them. This CDR3 region has 13 residues. Germline V gene sequence: CDR1 MGHRA, CDR2 YSYEKL.

V usage is TRBV4-1 and J usage is TRBJ1-4; 8 nucleotides match TRBD1. The ends lost 1 base at V and 4 bases at J; junction bases unmatched: 5. The CDR3 is 16 amino acids. Looked up from germline, CDR1 is MGHRA and CDR2 is YSYEKL. Here the CDR3 DNA reads TGCGCCAGCAGCCAAGCCCCGGGACAGGTTAATGAAAAACTGTTTTTT. This gives the protein CASSQAPGQVNEKLFF.

The chain couples TRBV30 to TRBJ2-7; D may be TRBD1 or TRBD2 (5 bases each). V lost 1 base to trimming and J lost 6 bases, with 13 bases between them. This CDR3 has 13 residues. CDR1 and CDR2 from the germline V gene are GTSNPN and SVGIG (reference sequence). The CDR3 sequence: CAWSATVRGEQYF. DNA of the CDR3: TGTGCCTGGAGTGCGACAGTGAGGGGCGAGCAGTACTTC.

The J gene is TRBJ1-5, the V gene TRBV9, with D unresolved. This CDR3 contains 14 residues. Per germline, CDR1 SGDLS and CDR2 YYNGEE. The germline V and J ends were trimmed by 3 bases and 9 bases, with 16 bases remaining between them. The CDR3 region has the DNA TGTGCCAGCAGCGCCGGACGGTCGACCGGGCCCCAGCATTTT. This encodes CASSAGRSTGPQHF.

The V gene is TRBV2, the J gene TRBJ2-5; 8 bases fit TRBD1. This CDR3 spans 16 amino acids. Per germline, CDR1 SNHLY and CDR2 FYNNEI. Losses at the gene ends were 3 bases for V and 3 bases for J; bases not matched to a gene: 9. The CDR3 DNA follows: TGTGCCAGCAGTGAGACAGGGGTGGGCGTAAAAGAGACCCAGTACTTC. Protein product: CASSETGVGVKETQYF.

This chain connects TRBV4-1 to TRBJ2-5; TRBD2 is a possible D gene (6 bases). The CDR3 covers 14 residues. V lost 3 bases and J 6 bases, leaving 14 bases between the germline ends. The germline V gene encodes CDR1 MGHRA and CDR2 YSYEKL. The CDR3: CASSHPTSSQTQYF. The CDR3 bases are TGCGCCAGCAGCCATCCTACTAGCAGTCAGACCCAGTACTTC.

The V and J genes are TRBV27 and TRBJ1-1, with D unresolved. The V end was cut by 6 bases, the J end by 1 base, with 6 bases between. In germline, CDR1 is MNHEY, CDR2 SMNVEV (reference sequence). The length of the CDR3 is 12 residues. The CDR3 here is CASRRANTEAFF. CDR3 coding DNA: TGTGCCAGCAGAAGGGCGAACACTGAAGCTTTCTTT.

The chain is built from TRBV29-1 and TRBJ2-7; 8 positions agree with TRBD1. The CDR3 is 13 residues long. The V gene's germline CDR1 is SQVTM and CDR2 ANQGSEA. Trimming took 4 bases from V and 3 from J; bases not matched to a gene: 5. CDR3 in amino acids: CSVAGTGYYEQYF. The CDR3 DNA reads as TGCAGCGTTGCAGGGACAGGTTACTACGAGCAGTACTTC.

This clone was counted between two and nine times. The chain links TRBV6-1 to TRBJ2-7; D is possibly TRBD1 (5 bases). Looked up from germline, CDR1 is MNHNS and CDR2 is SASEGT. The V gene lost 3 bases and the J gene lost 0 bases, with 12 bases spanning the gap. This CDR3 region has 15 residues. The CDR3 here is CASSDTGFPSYEQYF. For the CDR3, the DNA is TGTGCCAGCAGTGATACAGGCTTTCCCTCCTACGAGCAGTACTTC.

This chain connects TRBV30 to TRBJ2-3; D not resolved. Trimming stripped 2 bases from V and 4 bases from J, with 7 bases between. This CDR3 region has 12 residues. Germline values: CDR1 GTSNPN, CDR2 SVGIG (reference sequence). CDR3 bases: TGTGCCTGGAGTTCGCAGGCAGATACGCAGTATTTT. Amino acids: CAWSSQADTQYF.

V gene TRBV5-6 combines with J gene TRBJ2-5, with 10 bases matching TRBD1. V lost 0 bases to trimming and J lost 3 bases; unmatched junction nucleotides: 5. Germline V gene sequence: CDR1 SGHDT, CDR2 YYEEEE. This CDR3 comprises 16 residues. CDR3 sequence reads: CASSLAIGTGEETQYF. For the CDR3, the DNA is TGTGCCAGCAGCTTGGCCATTGGGACAGGGGAAGAGACCCAGTACTTC.

The chain recombines TRBV30 with TRBJ1-5; D ambiguous. This CDR3 region has 14 residues. Deletions cut 1 base from V and 1 base from J, with 8 bases between. Looked up from germline, CDR1 is GTSNPN and CDR2 is SVGIG (reference sequence). CDR3 nucleotides: TGTGCCTGGAGTGATGGATGGAGCAATCAGCCCCAGCATTTT. Its translation: CAWSDGWSNQPQHF.

A single count supports this clone. V and J are TRBV5-1 and TRBJ2-5; 8 bases fit TRBD1. Germline assignment: CDR1 SGHRS and CDR2 YFSETQ. This CDR3 has 16 residues. V lost 4 bases to trimming and J lost 1 base; unmatched junction nucleotides: 9. This chain's CDR3 is CASSLTGTGVQETQYF. The CDR3 bases are TGCGCCAGCAGCCTGACCGGGACAGGAGTCCAAGAGACCCAGTACTTC. Full variable domain (rest looked up from reference TRBV5-1 and TRBJ2-5): KAGVTQTPRYLIKTRGQQVTLSCSPISGHRSVSWYQQTPGQGLQFLFEYFSETQRNKGNFPGRFSGRQFSNSRSEMNVSTLELGDSALYLCASSLTGTGVQETQYFGPGTRLLVL.

The genes are TRBV30 and TRBJ2-3; a possible D gene is TRBD1 (6 bases). The CDR3 has 11 amino acids. Trimming left V 4 bases short and J 9 bases short, with 11 bases between. Per the germline V gene, CDR1 is GTSNPN and CDR2 is SVGIG (reference sequence). The CDR3 DNA is TGTGCCTGGACCGGACAGACCACGCAGTATTTT. Translated, it gives CAWTGQTTQYF.

The J gene is TRBJ1-1, the V gene TRBV6-1; TRBD1 matches at 7 bases. The CDR3 length is 14 residues. Germline CDR1 MNHNS, CDR2 SASEGT. The V segment lost 4 bases and the J segment 1 base; nucleotides outside the gene matches: 3. DNA for the CDR3: TGTGCCAGCAGTGGAGGGACAGCGAACACTGAAGCTTTCTTT. It codes for CASSGGTANTEAFF.

The chain recombines TRBV14 with TRBJ2-1; 8 bases fit TRBD2. This CDR3 has 16 residues. J lost 12 bases, V lost 0 bases, and 13 bases had no gene match. CDR1 and CDR2 from the germline V gene are SGHDN and FVKESK. The chain's CDR3 is CASSQEPRGGRSRQFF. The CDR3 bases are TGTGCCAGCAGCCAAGAACCCCGGGGGGGCCGTTCTAGGCAGTTCTTC.

This clone occurred a few times. The chain joins TRBV2 to TRBJ1-5, with TRBD1 matching 9 bases. Germline assignment: CDR1 SNHLY and CDR2 FYNNEI. The CDR3 is made up of 14 amino acids. CDR3 residues: CGSTGQGSNQPQHF. The CDR3 region has the DNA TGTGGGTCGACCGGACAGGGGAGCAATCAGCCCCAGCATTTT.

In this sample, this clone turned up a few times. This chain uses TRBV2 with TRBJ1-2; D not resolved. Trimming shortened V by 6 bases and J by 7 bases, and 12 bases separated the two germline ends. The CDR3 spans 12 residues. Looked up from germline, CDR1 is SNHLY and CDR2 is FYNNEI. The DNA of the CDR3 is TGTGCCAGCAGGAGAGAAGCCCTTGGCTACACCTTC. Translated: CASRREALGYTF.